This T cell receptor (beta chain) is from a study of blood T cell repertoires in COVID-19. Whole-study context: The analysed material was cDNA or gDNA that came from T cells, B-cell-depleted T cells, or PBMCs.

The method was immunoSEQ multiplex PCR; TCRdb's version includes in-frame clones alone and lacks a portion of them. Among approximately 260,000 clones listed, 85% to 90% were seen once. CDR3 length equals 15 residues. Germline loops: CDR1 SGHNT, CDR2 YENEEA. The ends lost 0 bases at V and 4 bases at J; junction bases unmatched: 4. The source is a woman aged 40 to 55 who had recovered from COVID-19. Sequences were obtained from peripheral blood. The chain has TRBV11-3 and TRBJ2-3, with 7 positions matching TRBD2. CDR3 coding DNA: TGTGCCAGCAGCTTAGACGCGGGGGAGTCAGATACGCAGTATTTT. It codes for CASSLDAGESDTQYF.